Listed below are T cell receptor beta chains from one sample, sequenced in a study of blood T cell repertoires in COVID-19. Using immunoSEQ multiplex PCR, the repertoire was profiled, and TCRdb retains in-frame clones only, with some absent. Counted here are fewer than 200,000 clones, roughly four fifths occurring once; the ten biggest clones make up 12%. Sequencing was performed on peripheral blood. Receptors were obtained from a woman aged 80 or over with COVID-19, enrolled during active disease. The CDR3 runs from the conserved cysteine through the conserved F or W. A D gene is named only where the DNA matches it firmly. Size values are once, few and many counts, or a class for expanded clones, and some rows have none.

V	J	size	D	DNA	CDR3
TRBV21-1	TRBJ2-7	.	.	TGTGCCAGCAGCAAAGGGAAACGGGACAGGGGGAACGAGCAGTACTTC	CASSKGKRDRGNEQYF
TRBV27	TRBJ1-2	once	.	TGTGCCAGCAGTTCCAGGACAAACTATGGCTACACCTTC	CASSSRTNYGYTF
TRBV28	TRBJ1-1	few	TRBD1	TGTGCCAGCAGCCCAGGGCTGAGACAGGGTAGGGACACTGAAGCTTTCTTT	CASSPGLRQGRDTEAFF
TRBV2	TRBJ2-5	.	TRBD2	TGTGCCAGCATTTGGTCGCTAGCGGAGGAGACCCAGTACTTC	CASIWSLAEETQYF
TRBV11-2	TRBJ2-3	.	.	TGTGCCAGCAGCTTAGCCGGCGGGCCCACCACAGATACGCAGTATTTT	CASSLAGGPTTDTQYF
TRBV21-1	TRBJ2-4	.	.	TGTGCCAGCAGCAAAGCGCTTTTCCAGGGGACCAAAAACATTCAGTACTTC	CASSKALFQGTKNIQYF
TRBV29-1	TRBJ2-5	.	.	TGCAGCGTCGATACGACATCTTACCAAGAGACCCAGTACTTC	CSVDTTSYQETQYF
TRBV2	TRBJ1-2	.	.	TGTGCCAGCAGTGAAGCGGGGGGGAATCGGTATGGCTACACCTTC	CASSEAGGNRYGYTF
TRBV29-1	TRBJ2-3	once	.	TGCAGCGTTGAAGGGTGGGGGCCTAGCACAGATACGCAGTATTTT	CSVEGWGPSTDTQYF
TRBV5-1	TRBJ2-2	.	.	TGCGCCAGCAGCTCCGGGGTGAGCACCGGGGAGCTGTTTTTT	CASSSGVSTGELFF
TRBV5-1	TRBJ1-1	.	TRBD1	TGCGCCAGCAGCAAGGGACAGGGAGACACTGAAGCTTTCTTT	CASSKGQGDTEAFF
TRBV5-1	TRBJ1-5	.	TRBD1	TGCGCCAGCAGCTTGGTCGGGACAGGGAGGGTTCTAATCAATCAGCCCCAGCATTTT	CASSLVGTGRVLINQPQHF
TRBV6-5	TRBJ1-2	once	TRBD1	TGTGCCAGCAGTTACTCGGACAGGGGGTTAAACTATGGCTACACCTTC	CASSYSDRGLNYGYTF
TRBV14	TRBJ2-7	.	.	TGTGCCAGCAGCCACAGTTACGAGCAGTACTTC	CASSHSYEQYF
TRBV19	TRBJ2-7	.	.	TGTGCCAGTAGTAGCACAGGGACCCACGAGCAGTACTTC	CASSSTGTHEQYF
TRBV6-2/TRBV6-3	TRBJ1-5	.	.	TGTGCCAGCAGCCCCTCAATCAGGAAAAGCAATCAGCCCCAGCATTTT	CASSPSIRKSNQPQHF
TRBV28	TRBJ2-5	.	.	TGTGCCAGCAGTTCCTCGGAGACCCAAGAGACCCAGTACTTC	CASSSSETQETQYF
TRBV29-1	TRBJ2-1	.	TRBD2	TGCAGCGTGTCCGCCGGGACTAGCGGGAGGAATGAGCAGTTCTTC	CSVSAGTSGRNEQFF
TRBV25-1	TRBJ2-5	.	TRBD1	TGTGCCAGCAGTGTAGACAGGGGGAAGCGACAAGAGACCCAGTACTTC	CASSVDRGKRQETQYF
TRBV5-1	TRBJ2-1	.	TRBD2	TGCGCCAGCAAGTCTCTAGCGGGGGGCCTTAGTAGTTACAATGAGCAGTTCTTC	CASKSLAGGLSSYNEQFF